The rows below give T cell receptor beta chains drawn from one sample of a study of cytomegalovirus exposure and HLA in healthy donors. Sequencing used immunoSEQ multiplex PCR; TCRdb keeps in-frame clones, though not all of them. The profile covers some 65,000 clones, with approximately 94% appearing a single time and about 4.3% taken by the ten largest. Sequenced material: PBMCs. These receptors all come from a man aged 18 to 35 in good health and CMV-seropositive. Each CDR3 is given with its conserved first and last residue. A D gene is named only where the DNA matches it firmly. A clone size is listed for some rows: how often the clone was seen (once, few, many), or a class if it is expanded.

DNA	CDR3	J	D	size	V
TGTGCCAGCAGTGAGACCAGGGGCCCTGATCAGCCCCAGCATTTT	CASSETRGPDQPQHF	TRBJ1-5	-	once	TRBV2
TGTGCCTGGAGTGGGGGGGGAAAAAAGCAGTTCTTC	CAWSGGGKKQFF	TRBJ2-1	TRBD2	-	TRBV30
TGTGCCAGCAGCTTGTCCGGAGGTGGACAGGGCCGTCAGCCCCAGCATTTT	CASSLSGGGQGRQPQHF	TRBJ1-5	TRBD1	-	TRBV5-5
TGTGCCAGCAGGGGTGACAGGGGGGCAGGACAGCCCCAGCATTTT	CASRGDRGAGQPQHF	TRBJ1-5	TRBD1	-	TRBV2
TGTGCCAGCTCACCAATCGCGGAGTCCTACAATGAGCAGTTCTTC	CASSPIAESYNEQFF	TRBJ2-1	-	-	TRBV18
TGTGCCAGCGGCTTCACAGGGCTCATATCACCCCTCCACTTT	CASGFTGLISPLHF	TRBJ1-6	-	-	TRBV6-6
TGTGCCAGCAGCGCCGCTAGCGGGAATACGCAGTATTTT	CASSAASGNTQYF	TRBJ2-3	TRBD2	-	TRBV7-3
TGTGCCAGCAACCGCGGGGTGGGGACAGGGGGACCTTGGGAGCAGTACTTC	CASNRGVGTGGPWEQYF	TRBJ2-7	TRBD1	once	TRBV27
TGCAGTGATTATAGCAATCAGCCCCAGCATTTT	CSDYSNQPQHF	TRBJ1-5	-	-	TRBV20-1
TGTGCCAGCAGTTTAGGAGTCGGTAAGCGGGAGGGCCTTTCCTACAATGAGCAGTTCTTC	CASSLGVGKREGLSYNEQFF	TRBJ2-1	TRBD2	-	TRBV27
TGTGCCAGCAGGTCACTAATAAACACCGGGGAGCTGTTTTTT	CASRSLINTGELFF	TRBJ2-2	-	-	TRBV6-5
TGTGCCAGCAGCTTAGGGGCCTCCTACAATGAGCAGTTCTTC	CASSLGASYNEQFF	TRBJ2-1	-	-	TRBV5-6
TGTGCCAGCAGCTCGTGGCAGCATTACAGGGGGTGGGAGACCCAGTACTTC	CASSSWQHYRGWETQYF	TRBJ2-5	TRBD1	-	TRBV5-6
TGCAGCGCATTTCTTTCTGGGACAAAGAACACTGAAGCTTTCTTT	CSAFLSGTKNTEAFF	TRBJ1-1	-	-	TRBV29-1